The rows below give T cell receptor beta chains drawn from one sample of a study of molecular identifiers for immune sequencing clone quantification. MiXCR, run by TCRdb on the PCR reads, gives a single entry per CDR3 protein. The table lists 97,000 or so distinct CDR3 sequences, about 35% of them singletons. The sequenced material came from naive CD8+ T cells from blood, with Jurkat cell RNA spiked in. The receptor source for this set is a human donor in good health. Some libraries in this study had Jurkat cell RNA spiked in. The CDR3 runs from the conserved cysteine through the conserved F or W. A D gene is named only where the DNA matches it firmly. Expanded clones get a size class; other rows say once, few or many, or leave the size out.

D | size | J | V | CDR3 | DNA
. | many | TRBJ1-5 | TRBV28 | CASSQGPLDQPQHF | TGTGCCAGCAGCCAGGGACCGCTTGACCAGCCCCAGCATTTT
. | . | TRBJ2-6 | TRBV28 | CASSRRTASGANALTF | TGTGCCAGCAGTCGTAGGACAGCCTCTGGGGCCAACGCCCTGACTTTC
. | . | TRBJ2-3 | TRBV2 | CASSSSGHRTDTQYF | TGTGCCAGCAGTTCGAGCGGACACCGCACAGATACGCAGTATTTT
. | . | TRBJ2-7 | TRBV28 | CASSLPWDPQLYF | TGTGCCAGCAGTTTACCGTGGGACCCTCAACTGTACTTC
. | . | TRBJ1-3 | TRBV12-3/TRBV12-4 | CASIPVQGHSIYF | TGTGCCAGCATTCCCGTGCAGGGCCACTCCATATATTTT
TRBD2 | once | TRBJ2-3 | TRBV13 | CASSLEVGLAESTDTQYF | TGTGCCAGCAGCTTAGAGGTGGGACTAGCGGAGAGCACAGATACGCAGTATTTT
. | many | TRBJ2-7 | TRBV28 | CASSPTRRLSAYEQYF | TGTGCCAGCAGCCCAACCCGACGTCTCTCCGCCTACGAGCAGTACTTC
. | once | TRBJ2-1 | TRBV20-1 | CCAEAGVVDEQFF | TGCTGTGCCGAGGCAGGGGTTGTTGATGAGCAGTTCTTC
TRBD2 | . | TRBJ2-7 | TRBV9 | CASSVVAGGAYEQYF | TGTGCCAGCAGCGTAGTGGCGGGGGGGGCCTACGAGCAGTACTTC
. | . | TRBJ2-4 | TRBV28 | CASSFTGLLAKNIQYF | TGTGCCAGCAGTTTTACAGGGCTTCTAGCCAAAAACATTCAGTACTTC
TRBD2 | few | TRBJ2-3 | TRBV13 | CASSLGTSGIFTDTQYF | TGTGCCAGCAGCCTCGGGACTAGCGGGATCTTCACAGATACGCAGTATTTT
TRBD2 | few | TRBJ2-3 | TRBV6-2/TRBV6-3 | CASIPGLALPDTQYF | TGTGCCAGCATCCCGGGACTAGCCTTGCCAGATACGCAGTATTTT
. | . | TRBJ2-5 | TRBV6-2/TRBV6-3 | CASSYDGTKHF | TGTGCCAGCAGTTACGACGGGACAAAGCACTTC
. | . | TRBJ2-3 | TRBV27 | CASSFKSLIQDTQYF | TGTGCCAGCAGTTTTAAATCCCTAATTCAGGATACGCAGTATTTT
. | few | TRBJ2-3 | TRBV27 | CASSFWTRGMDTQYF | TGTGCCAGCAGTTTCTGGACTAGGGGGATGGATACGCAGTATTTT
. | once | TRBJ2-6 | TRBV11-2 | CASSLRVGANVLTF | TGTGCCAGCAGCTTAAGGGTTGGGGCCAACGTCCTGACTTTC
. | few | TRBJ2-6 | TRBV6-2/TRBV6-3 | CAGQSSGANVLTF | TGTGCCGGACAGAGCTCTGGGGCCAACGTCCTGACTTTC
. | few | TRBJ2-5 | TRBV5-1 | CASSLWGISGETQYF | TGCGCCAGCAGCTTGTGGGGAATTTCCGGAGAGACCCAGTACTTC
. | . | TRBJ2-2 | TRBV6-6 | CASSYSGWNGELFF | TGTGCCAGCAGTTACTCGGGCTGGAACGGGGAGCTGTTTTTT
TRBD2 | . | TRBJ2-5 | TRBV9 | CASSVATAGALKTQYF | TGTGCCAGCAGCGTAGCTACAGCGGGAGCCTTAAAGACCCAGTACTTC
. | . | TRBJ2-1 | TRBV12-3/TRBV12-4 | CAGSSTGTYNEQFF | TGTGCCGGCAGTTCTACAGGGACCTACAATGAGCAGTTCTTC
TRBD2 | few | TRBJ2-7 | TRBV20-1 | CSASDKSGSSYEQYF | TGCAGTGCTAGTGACAAGAGCGGGAGCTCCTACGAGCAGTACTTC
TRBD2 | many | TRBJ2-7 | TRBV28 | CASRDPSGSWVEQYF | TGTGCCAGCAGGGACCCTAGCGGGAGCTGGGTCGAGCAGTACTTC
. | many | TRBJ2-7 | TRBV7-3 | CASSLEGNYEQYF | TGTGCCAGCAGCTTAGAGGGAAACTACGAGCAGTACTTC
. | . | TRBJ2-1 | TRBV6-1 | CASGGVEYNEQFF | TGTGCCAGCGGGGGAGTGGAGTACAATGAGCAGTTCTTC
. | . | TRBJ2-2 | TRBV29-1 | CSAERAWGAGELFF | TGCAGCGCCGAAAGGGCGTGGGGCGCCGGGGAGCTGTTTTTT
. | . | TRBJ1-5 | TRBV19 | CASSTQDPNQPQHF | TGTGCCAGTAGTACTCAGGACCCCAATCAGCCCCAGCATTTT
TRBD1 | many | TRBJ1-4 | TRBV12-3/TRBV12-4 | CASSPGTGGEKLFF | TGTGCCAGCAGTCCGGGGACAGGGGGCGAAAAACTGTTTTTT
. | many | TRBJ1-1 | TRBV6-6 | CASSYVPSEAFF | TGTGCCAGCAGTTATGTCCCATCTGAAGCTTTCTTT
. | . | TRBJ2-2 | TRBV20-1 | CSAGTTLGLGYTEDLFF | TGCAGTGCTGGCACTACACTGGGGTTAGGATACACCGAGGATCTGTTTTTT
. | . | TRBJ1-2 | TRBV29-1 | CSVPLRESYTF | TGCAGCGTCCCCCTGAGGGAAAGCTACACCTTC
. | . | TRBJ2-5 | TRBV7-2 | CASSASGLRGETQYF | TGTGCCAGCAGCGCTAGCGGCTTGAGGGGGGAGACCCAGTACTTC
TRBD1 | few | TRBJ2-1 | TRBV7-9 | CASSFGTGEQFF | TGTGCCAGCAGCTTCGGGACAGGGGAGCAGTTCTTC
TRBD1 | many | TRBJ1-5 | TRBV6-5 | CASSYEGAGQPQHF | TGTGCCAGCAGTTACGAGGGGGCAGGTCAGCCCCAGCATTTT
. | few | TRBJ2-7 | TRBV28 | CASSFRPGAGYEQYF | TGTGCCAGCAGTTTCCGCCCAGGGGCGGGGTACGAGCAGTACTTC
TRBD1 | once | TRBJ1-4 | TRBV19 | CASRDRGNEILFF | TGTGCCAGCCGGGACAGGGGTAATGAAATACTGTTTTTT
. | . | TRBJ2-3 | TRBV12-3/TRBV12-4 | CASSHIWGSGRLSTDTQYF | TGTGCCAGCAGTCACATCTGGGGGAGTGGCCGACTGAGCACAGATACGCAGTATTTT
. | . | TRBJ2-5 | TRBV29-1 | CSVEDRAAQEPQYF | TGCAGCGTTGAAGACCGAGCGGCCCAAGAGCCCCAGTACTTC
. | once | TRBJ2-3 | TRBV28 | CASSIGFGPETQYF | TGTGCCAGCAGTATTGGTTTTGGTCCAGAAACGCAGTATTTT
TRBD2 | few | TRBJ2-7 | TRBV20-1 | CSGLAGTSYEQYF | TGCAGTGGACTAGCGGGGACCTCCTACGAGCAGTACTTC
. | few | TRBJ2-3 | TRBV28 | CASSFPGLLAGAPSTDTQYF | TGTGCCAGCAGTTTCCCTGGACTGTTGGCGGGGGCCCCTAGCACAGATACGCAGTATTTT
. | many | TRBJ2-5 | TRBV5-1 | CASSFRETQYF | TGCGCCAGCAGCTTCCGAGAGACCCAGTACTTC
. | . | TRBJ2-2 | TRBV9 | CASSVGLRAGELFF | TGTGCCAGCAGCGTAGGGCTGAGGGCCGGGGAGCTGTTTTTT
TRBD1 | few | TRBJ1-1 | TRBV28 | CASSLSMDRTNTEAFF | TGTGCCAGCAGCCTCTCCATGGACAGGACGAACACTGAAGCTTTCTTT
. | . | TRBJ1-5 | TRBV6-5 | CASSYEISQPQHF | TGTGCCAGCAGTTACGAAATAAGTCAGCCCCAGCATTTT
. | . | TRBJ2-5 | TRBV4-3 | CASSHPGLPEETQYF | TGCGCCAGCAGCCATCCGGGACTCCCGGAGGAGACCCAGTACTTC
. | few | TRBJ2-1 | TRBV9 | CASSGGTINEQFF | TGTGCCAGCAGCGGCGGGACAATCAATGAGCAGTTCTTC
. | . | TRBJ1-1 | TRBV7-8 | CASSFSEEALF | TGTGCCAGCAGCTTTTCCGAAGAAGCTCTCTTT
. | few | TRBJ2-7 | TRBV7-9 | CASSLGLGTAAYEQYF | TGTGCCAGCAGCTTAGGTCTCGGGACGGCAGCCTACGAGCAGTACTTC
. | medium-sized | TRBJ2-7 | TRBV28 | CASSLWGYEQYF | TGTGCCAGCAGTTTATGGGGTTACGAGCAGTACTTC
TRBD1 | few | TRBJ2-5 | TRBV19 | CASSFGQGATETQYF | TGTGCCAGTAGTTTCGGACAGGGGGCTACAGAGACCCAGTACTTC
TRBD2 | . | TRBJ2-2 | TRBV11-2 | CASSGIGLAVLQHTGELFF | TGTGCCAGCAGCGGGATCGGACTAGCGGTTCTTCAGCACACCGGGGAGCTGTTTTTT
TRBD2 | . | TRBJ2-7 | TRBV6-6 | CASSYQTSGRSYEQYF | TGTGCCAGCAGTTACCAGACTAGCGGAAGGTCCTACGAGCAGTACTTC
. | . | TRBJ1-5 | TRBV19 | CAGNLQYSNQPQHF | TGTGCCGGTAATTTGCAATATAGCAATCAGCCCCAGCATTTT
. | many | TRBJ2-3 | TRBV29-1 | CSVEGVESTDTQYF | TGCAGCGTTGAAGGCGTGGAGAGCACAGATACGCAGTATTTT
TRBD2 | . | TRBJ2-7 | TRBV6-5 | CASSLGRERLEQYF | TGTGCCAGCTCGTTGGGGCGGGAGCGTCTCGAGCAGTACTTC
. | few | TRBJ2-7 | TRBV28 | CASSLNPGQTLSYEQYF | TGTGCCAGCAGTTTAAACCCCGGACAGACACTCTCCTACGAGCAGTACTTC
. | . | TRBJ1-5 | TRBV7-2 | CASSEQGGRYNQPQHF | TGTGCCAGCAGCGAACAAGGCGGCAGATACAATCAGCCCCAGCATTTT
TRBD1 | . | TRBJ2-3 | TRBV5-1 | CASSLGTGLEEDTQYF | TGCGCCAGCAGCCTTGGGACAGGGCTTGAGGAAGATACGCAGTATTTT